These 10 T cell receptor beta chains came from one sample sequenced in a study of cytomegalovirus exposure and HLA in healthy donors. Primers for the PCR totalled 60 Vbeta and 13 Jbeta. Assay: immunoSEQ multiplex PCR; the TCRdb copy retains only in-frame clones and omits some. The data contain roughly 170,000 clones, over 60% of them singletons. Sequenced: PBMCs. These receptor sequences come from a woman under 40 in good health and CMV-seronegative.

The chain is built from TRBV7-2 and TRBJ2-7; TRBD2 might be the D (6 bases). Trimming left V 3 bases short and J 6 bases short, with 12 bases between. Germline CDR1 SGHTA, CDR2 FQGNSA. The CDR3 length is 13 residues. The CDR3 protein is CASSLDYSGEQYF. DNA of the CDR3: TGTGCCAGCAGCTTGGACTACTCCGGCGAGCAGTACTTC. The variable domain in full, with the rest retrieved from reference TRBV7-2 and TRBJ2-7, is GAGVSQSPSNKVTEKGKDVELRCDPISGHTALYWYRQSLGQGLEFLIYFQGNSAPDKSGLPSDRFSAERTGGSVSTLTIQRTQQEDSAVYLCASSLDYSGEQYFGPGTRLTVT.

The chain has TRBV4-1 and TRBJ1-5, with D unresolved. The length of the CDR3 is 16 residues. Trimming took 3 bases from V and 3 from J, leaving 15 bases between them. Germline CDR1 and CDR2: MGHRA and YSYEKL. Written as DNA, the CDR3 is TGCGCCAGCAGCCACCAGGTAGGCCCGCACAATCAGCCCCAGCATTTT. It encodes CASSHQVGPHNQPQHF.

The chain employs TRBV11-2 and TRBJ2-5; D is uncertain. V dropped 3 bases and J dropped 5 bases, with 4 bases sitting between them. The CDR3 is 11 amino acids. Germline CDR1 reads SGHAT; CDR2 reads FQNNGV. CDR3 sequence: CASSFMETQYF. The CDR3 coding sequence is TGTGCCAGCAGCTTCATGGAGACCCAGTACTTC. The full variable domain, in which reference TRBV11-2 and TRBJ2-5 provide the parts outside the CDR3, is EAGVAQSPRYKIIEKRQSVAFWCNPISGHATLYWYQQILGQGPKLLIQFQNNGVVDDSQLPKDRFSAERLKGVDSTLKIQPAKLEDSAVYLCASSFMETQYFGPGTRLLVL.

The rearrangement links TRBV6-6 to TRBJ2-7; 8 bases match TRBD1. Germline V gives CDR1 MNHNY, CDR2 SVGAGI (reference sequence). V gave up 5 bases and J gave up 5 bases; unmatched junction bases: 8. This CDR3 spans 14 amino acids. DNA for the CDR3: TGTGCCAGCAGTCAACAGGGGGATTCCCACGAGCAGTACTTC. Protein sequence: CASSQQGDSHEQYF.

The J gene is TRBJ2-7, the V gene TRBV6-5; D unresolved. Trimming removed 6 bases from V and 6 bases from J, with 9 bases in between. Germline lookup yields CDR1 MNHEY and CDR2 SVGAGI. The length of the CDR3 is 11 residues. The CDR3 DNA sequence: TGTGCCAGCAGCCTATCCGGCGAGCAGTACTTC. Translation gives CASSLSGEQYF.

The CDR3 nucleotides read TGTGCCAGCAGGAACGGGGAGACCCAGTACTTC. It encodes CASRNGETQYF. J is TRBJ2-5 and V is TRBV2; the D is unclear. The CDR3 has 11 residues. Germline CDR1 is SNHLY and CDR2 is FYNNEI. V lost 6 bases, J lost 5 bases, and 7 bases lay in between.

As for this clone: A read error is likely, as this CDR3 ends without the conserved phenylalanine or tryptophan. The limits of the CDR3 on the DNA are not certain, so only TCRdb's listed CDR3 is given. This sequence joins TRBV5-3 and TRBJ1-1. TRBV5-3 is known as an ORF, though its function is uncertain. With termini counted, the CDR3 has 12 amino acids. CDR3 sequence reads: CARSLYSVEAYV.

V and J are TRBV5-1 and TRBJ2-3; 8 nucleotides match TRBD1. This CDR3 comprises 16 residues. CDR1 and CDR2 (germline): SGHRS, YFSETQ. V shed 1 base, J shed 4 bases, and the junction held 8 bases outside the gene matches. The CDR3 reads CASSLSAGGRADTQYF. The CDR3 nucleotides are TGCGCCAGCAGCTTGAGCGCAGGGGGCAGAGCAGATACGCAGTATTTT.

J is TRBJ2-3 and V is TRBV5-1; 7 nucleotides agree with TRBD2. This CDR3 has 16 residues. Germline V gives CDR1 SGHRS, CDR2 YFSETQ. Losses at the gene ends were 1 base for V and 2 bases for J; bases not matched to a gene: 7. For the CDR3, the DNA is TGCGCCAGCAGCTTGTATCCTAGCGGAAACACAGATACGCAGTATTTT. It specifies CASSLYPSGNTDTQYF.

V and J are TRBV6-5 and TRBJ1-1, with 7 bases identical to TRBD1. Germline trimming cut 1 base from V and 6 bases from J; bases unmatched to any gene: 2. Germline CDR1 MNHEY, CDR2 SVGAGI. The CDR3 is made up of 13 amino acids. The CDR3 DNA reads as TGTGCCAGCAGTTACTTACAGGGGCCTGAAGCTTTCTTT. It specifies CASSYLQGPEAFF.